This entry lists 15 T cell receptor beta chains sequenced from one sample in a study of shared clonotypes between healthy human individuals. Libraries were prepared by immunoSEQ multiplex PCR; TCRdb keeps only in-frame clonotypes and omits some of them. This table holds approximately 2.5 million clones, approximately 92% found once. Sequences were obtained from naive CD4+ T cells sorted from blood. Stated subset: CD45RA+ positively selected. Source of these receptors: a man aged 18 to 35 in good health.

The chain employs TRBV21-1 and TRBJ2-7. TRBV21-1 is a listed pseudogene. The CDR3 has 12 residues. This CDR3 is CASSSGLGEQYF. The CDR3 region has the DNA TGTGCCAGCAGCTCGGGCCTCGGCGAGCAGTACTTC.

This chain uses TRBV19 with TRBJ1-4; D unresolved. V was shortened by 5 bases and J by 4 bases, with 11 bases between the two germline ends. This CDR3 spans 14 amino acids. CDR1 LNHDA and CDR2 SQIVND come from the germline V gene (reference sequence). The CDR3 spells CASSGRAVNEKLFF. CDR3 nucleotides: TGTGCCAGTAGTGGTAGGGCAGTTAATGAAAAACTGTTTTTT.

The chain uses TRBV19 and TRBJ2-3; 13 nucleotides align to TRBD2. The ends lost 5 bases at V and 4 bases at J; junction bases unmatched: 6. The germline V gene has CDR1 LNHDA and CDR2 SQIVND (reference sequence). The CDR3 runs 16 residues. CDR3 nucleotides: TGTGCCAGTAGTGTCGGACTAGCGGGAGATGCAGATACGCAGTATTTT. Translated, it gives CASSVGLAGDADTQYF.

This sequence joins TRBV7-9 and TRBJ1-2, with no clear D. The germline V gene encodes CDR1 SEHNR and CDR2 FQNEAQ (reference sequence). This CDR3 is built from 15 residues. Trimming took 5 bases from V and 0 from J, leaving 13 bases between them. CDR3 nucleotide sequence: TGTGCCAGCAGCCCCAACTCGAACGCTAACTATGGCTACACCTTC. It specifies CASSPNSNANYGYTF.

The chain employs TRBV10-2 and TRBJ1-1; D is unresolved. Germline CDR1 reads WSHSY; CDR2 reads SAAADI. The CDR3 covers 15 residues. The V end lost 5 bases, the J end lost 5 bases, and 18 bases lay between the germline ends. CDR3: CASSYAGGRVTEAFF. The CDR3, as DNA: TGCGCCAGCAGTTACGCGGGAGGGAGGGTAACTGAAGCTTTCTTT.

The chain joins TRBV5-1 to TRBJ2-4; 14 bases agree with TRBD2. V trimming: 4 bases; J trimming: 7 bases; junction bases outside the gene matches: 10. Germline V CDR1 and CDR2: SGHRS, YFSETQ. The CDR3 consists of 17 residues. The CDR3 nucleotides are TGCGCCAGCAGCCCCCGGAAGACTAGCGGGGGGGCCAACATTCAGTACTTC. This codes for CASSPRKTSGGANIQYF. Full variable domain (missing parts from reference TRBV5-1 and TRBJ2-4): KAGVTQTPRYLIKTRGQQVTLSCSPISGHRSVSWYQQTPGQGLQFLFEYFSETQRNKGNFPGRFSGRQFSNSRSEMNVSTLELGDSALYLCASSPRKTSGGANIQYFGAGTRLSVL.

The J gene is TRBJ2-3, the V gene TRBV25-1; 7 bases are a match to TRBD1. This CDR3 has 14 residues. Germline CDR1 reads MGHDK; CDR2 reads SYGVNS. The J segment lost 2 bases and the V segment lost 8 bases, leaving 7 bases of the junction unmatched. CDR3 sequence (DNA): TGTGCCAGCCGTCCCGGGACAGCCACAGATACGCAGTATTTT. Translating it yields CASRPGTATDTQYF.

This clone was counted a single time. The rearrangement links TRBV28 to TRBJ2-7; TRBD1 agrees at 10 bases. The CDR3 has 15 residues. CDR1 is MDHEN, CDR2 SYDVKM, per germline. V was pared by 6 bases and J by 5 bases, with 10 bases of the junction left unmatched. The chain's CDR3 is CASSWAGTGENEQYF. CDR3 bases: TGTGCCAGCAGCTGGGCCGGGACAGGGGAAAACGAGCAGTACTTC.

The chain carries TRBV11-2 and TRBJ2-5, with 8 bases fitting TRBD2. The end of the DNA is better explained by TRBJ2-7, so the J call may be wrong. The CDR3 consists of 15 residues. Germline V lookup: CDR1 SGHAT, CDR2 FQNNGV. CDR3: CASSRSGELWYEQYF. The CDR3 coding sequence is TGTGCCAGCAGTCGTAGCGGGGAGTTGTGGTACGAGCAGTACTTC.

This rearrangement joins TRBV7-9 to TRBJ2-2, with TRBD1 matching over 11 bases. V dropped 6 bases and J dropped 4; count of bases not matched to a gene: 4. The CDR3 consists of 15 residues. The germline CDR1 and CDR2 sequences are SEHNR and FQNEAQ (reference sequence). The CDR3 region has the DNA TGTGCCAGCAGTTCCGGGACAGGGGGCACCGGGGAGCTGTTTTTT. Translating it yields CASSSGTGGTGELFF.

The genes are TRBV5-4 and TRBJ2-5; 14 bases are shared with TRBD2. V lost 4 bases, J lost 4 bases, and 6 bases stayed unmatched. The CDR3 totals 16 residues. Germline V gene sequence: CDR1 SGHNT, CDR2 YYREEE (reference sequence). The CDR3 coding sequence is TGTGCCAGCAGCGCAGGACTAGCGGGGGGAGCAGAGACCCAGTACTTC. Amino acids: CASSAGLAGGAETQYF.

The V call is TRBV10-3, the J call TRBJ2-7; D ambiguous. This CDR3 contains 11 residues. Per the germline V gene, CDR1 is ENHRY and CDR2 is SYGVKD. Trimming took off 10 bases at V and 6 bases at J, with 13 bases between the two ends. The CDR3 loop is CATSLGAEQYF. As DNA, the CDR3 is TGTGCCACCTCACTCGGCGCCGAGCAGTACTTC.

This clone was seen once. The J gene is TRBJ1-4, the V gene TRBV5-1; D is unclear. The CDR3 has 17 amino acids. V was trimmed by 3 bases and J by 0 bases, leaving 15 bases between them. In germline, CDR1 is SGHRS, CDR2 YFSETQ. The CDR3: CASSSGREFATNEKLFF. The CDR3 DNA reads TGCGCCAGCAGCTCTGGCCGGGAGTTCGCAACTAATGAAAAACTGTTTTTT.

The chain recombines TRBV27 with TRBJ2-5; 8 nucleotides align to TRBD1. There are 14 residues in the CDR3. The germline V gene has CDR1 MNHEY and CDR2 SMNVEV (reference sequence). V gave up 5 bases and J gave up 1 base; unmatched junction bases: 3. CDR3 nucleotides: TGTGCCAGCAGTCGACAGGGGTTCCAAGAGACCCAGTACTTC. Protein sequence: CASSRQGFQETQYF.

J is TRBJ1-6 and V is TRBV10-3; 7 bases line up with TRBD1. The CDR3 runs 16 residues. V was clipped by 0 bases and J by 7 bases; unmatched bases: 6. In germline, CDR1 is ENHRY, CDR2 SYGVKD. CDR3 in amino acids: CAISESGGGLNSPLHF. CDR3 coding DNA: TGTGCCATCAGTGAGTCTGGAGGGGGCTTGAATTCACCCCTCCACTTT.